Listed below are T cell receptor beta chains from one sample, sequenced in a study of T cell responses to AZD1222 COVID-19 vaccine. Produced via immunoSEQ multiplex PCR; TCRdb's table is partial and in-frame only. The repertoire holds some 140,000 clones, with 80% to 90% as singletons. Here the sequenced sample was peripheral blood, taken on day 0 of AZD1222 vaccination. These receptors all stem from an adult in good health. Both conserved end residues are part of each CDR3. A D gene is named only where the DNA matches it firmly. Not every row has a clone size; where given, it reads once, few, many or a size class.

J gene | V gene | D gene | clone size | CDR3 protein | CDR3 DNA
TRBJ2-7 | TRBV9 | NA | NA | CASSVEPSSYEQYF | TGTGCCAGCAGCGTAGAGCCCAGCTCCTACGAGCAGTACTTC
TRBJ2-7 | TRBV7-2 | NA | NA | CASTLWGSSLYEQYF | TGTGCCAGCACGCTATGGGGCTCCTCCCTTTACGAGCAGTACTTC
TRBJ1-3 | TRBV19 | TRBD1 | NA | CASSPGQGQGNTIYF | TGTGCCAGTAGTCCCGGACAGGGTCAGGGAAACACCATATATTTT
TRBJ1-1 | TRBV18 | TRBD1 | NA | CASSPEWTGGTLNTEAFF | TGTGCCAGCTCACCGGAATGGACAGGGGGCACCCTGAACACTGAAGCTTTCTTT
TRBJ2-7 | TRBV19 | NA | NA | CASSPGLVSYEQYF | TGTGCCAGTAGCCCGGGACTTGTCTCCTACGAGCAGTACTTC
TRBJ2-5 | TRBV5-4 | TRBD2 | NA | CASRPEAGESETQYF | TGTGCCAGCAGGCCGGAAGCGGGAGAATCGGAGACCCAGTACTTC
TRBJ1-1 | TRBV29-1 | NA | NA | CSVANRVANTEAFF | TGCAGCGTTGCGAACAGGGTGGCGAACACTGAAGCTTTCTTT
TRBJ2-1 | TRBV6-5 | TRBD1 | NA | CASSSARTGRNEQFF | TGTGCCAGCAGTTCCGCCCGGACAGGGAGGAATGAGCAGTTCTTC
TRBJ1-3 | TRBV7-8 | NA | NA | CASSQGRGNTIYF | TGTGCCAGCAGCCAGGGAAGGGGAAACACCATATATTTT
TRBJ1-4 | TRBV28 | NA | NA | CASSFGEKLFF | TGTGCCAGCAGTTTTGGTGAAAAACTGTTTTTT
TRBJ2-7 | TRBV19 | TRBD2 | once | CASSIVSSGIYEQYF | TGTGCCAGTAGTATAGTCTCTAGCGGGATCTACGAGCAGTACTTC
TRBJ1-4 | TRBV4-3 | NA | NA | CASSQEWAGWGEKLFF | TGCGCCAGCAGCCAAGAATGGGCAGGATGGGGTGAAAAACTGTTTTTT
TRBJ1-2 | TRBV19 | NA | NA | CASSIGDNYGYTF | TGTGCCAGTAGTATAGGAGATAACTATGGCTACACCTTC
TRBJ2-5 | TRBV28 | TRBD2 | once | CASSFSLAGGPGETQYF | TGTGCCAGCAGTTTTTCCCTAGCGGGAGGGCCCGGCGAGACCCAGTACTTC
TRBJ2-2 | TRBV24-1 | NA | NA | CATSDLGRRGTENTGELFF | TGTGCCACCAGTGATTTGGGCCGACGTGGGACCGAGAACACCGGGGAGCTGTTTTTT